Below are 20 T cell receptor beta chains sequenced from a single sample in a study of T cell responses to AZD1222 COVID-19 vaccine. Profiled with immunoSEQ multiplex PCR; TCRdb holds only in-frame clones, not every one. Of roughly 150,000 clones in the sample, 80% to 95% were seen once. The sample consisted of peripheral blood, taken on day 0 of AZD1222 vaccination. These receptors were collected from an adult in good health.

Details on this clone: At one of its ends the junction is not consistent with the germline gene, which may arise from a read error. This CDR3 reads CASSQGGKDNSPLHF. CDR3 in DNA: TGTGCCAGCAGTCAAGGGGGGAAAGATAATTCACCCCTCCACTTT. This chain links TRBV3-1 (or the pseudogene TRBV3-2) with TRBJ1-6, with a weak D call TRBD1 (6 bases). CDR3 length equals 15 residues. Germline V gene data show CDR1 as LGHDT and CDR2 as YNNKEL (reference sequence).

The CDR3 nucleotides are TGTGCCAGCAGCCCCCGACACCTCTCTGGAAACACCATATATTTT. The encoded protein is CASSPRHLSGNTIYF. The chain uses TRBV9 and TRBJ1-3; D gene ambiguous. The length of the CDR3 is 15 residues. Germline CDR1 SGDLS, CDR2 YYNGEE. Trimming left V 4 bases short and J 0 bases short, with 11 bases between.

The genes are TRBV18 and TRBJ1-4; 9 nucleotides agree with TRBD1. Germline values: CDR1 KGHSH, CDR2 LQKENI. This CDR3 is built from 18 residues. V trimming: 2 bases; J trimming: 0 bases; junction bases outside the gene matches: 7. CDR3 in DNA: TGTGCCAGCTCACCAAAAGGGACAGGGTCGGCAACTAATGAAAAACTGTTTTTT. Amino acids: CASSPKGTGSATNEKLFF.

This clone has a single count. The chain carries TRBV19 and TRBJ1-4; 7 positions match TRBD1. The V gene's germline CDR1 is LNHDA and CDR2 SQIVND (reference sequence). With V trimmed by 5 bases and J by 5 bases, 5 bases remained unmatched. The CDR3 length is 14 residues. The DNA for the CDR3 is TGTGCCAGTAGTCTAAGACAGGGCAATGAAAAACTGTTTTTT. This translates into CASSLRQGNEKLFF.

The chain joins TRBV6-2 or TRBV6-3 to TRBJ1-2; D call uncertain. Germline V gene lookup returns CDR1 MNHEY and CDR2 SVGEGT. Trimming took 8 bases from V and 3 from J, leaving 13 bases between them. The CDR3 runs to 13 residues. For the CDR3, the DNA is TGTGCCAGCGGCCCTTTGGGTGACTATGGCTACACCTTC. It codes for CASGPLGDYGYTF.

The chain employs TRBV18 and TRBJ2-7; D may be TRBD1 (6 bases). This CDR3 has 19 residues. Germline loops: CDR1 KGHSH, CDR2 LQKENI. The ends were cut back, 6 bases at V and 0 bases at J, with 27 bases in the middle. The CDR3 spells CASSQHQPDSALDSYEQYF. CDR3 in DNA: TGTGCCAGCTCTCAACACCAGCCGGACAGTGCCTTAGACTCCTACGAGCAGTACTTC. The full variable domain, its missing parts supplied by reference TRBV18 and TRBJ2-7, is NAGVMQNPRHLVRRRGQEARLRCSPMKGHSHVYWYRQLPEEGLKFMVYLQKENIIDESGMPKERFSAEFPKEGPSILRIQQVVRGDSAAYFCASSQHQPDSALDSYEQYFGPGTRLTVT.

As DNA, the CDR3 is TGTGCCAGCAGTTTTAGACCCCGGGACTCACCCCTCCACTTT. It yields the protein CASSFRPRDSPLHF. The chain joins TRBV27 to TRBJ1-6; D is possibly TRBD1 (5 bases). This CDR3 has 14 residues. V lost 3 bases and J 10 bases, leaving 13 bases between the germline ends. The V gene's germline CDR1 is MNHEY and CDR2 SMNVEV (reference sequence).

This rearrangement joins TRBV6-6 to TRBJ1-5; the D is unclear. CDR1 is MNHNY and CDR2 is SVGAGI in the germline V gene (reference sequence). The CDR3 consists of 14 residues. V lost 7 bases, J lost 1 base, and 11 bases lay in between. CDR3 coding DNA: TGTGCCAGCATTCCCGATATGAGCAATCAGCCCCAGCATTTT. Its protein product is CASIPDMSNQPQHF.

This clone was detected only once. The chain's CDR3 is CASSEYGSFYEQYF. CDR3 nucleotides: TGTGCCAGCAGTGAATATGGCAGTTTCTACGAGCAGTACTTC. This chain uses TRBV25-1 with TRBJ2-7; D unresolved. The V gene lost 0 bases and the J gene lost 3 bases, with 9 bases spanning the gap. This CDR3 has 14 residues. Germline V CDR1 and CDR2: MGHDK, SYGVNS.

The rearrangement joins TRBV5-4 to TRBJ1-2; tentative D call: TRBD1 (6 bases). Germline assignment: CDR1 SGHNT and CDR2 YYREEE (reference sequence). The CDR3 is 15 residues long. V shed 4 bases and J shed 4 bases, with 17 bases lying between them. The CDR3 nucleotides are TGTGCCAGCAGCCCCAGCTGGACAGCCCGCTATGGCTACACCTTC. It is translated as CASSPSWTARYGYTF.

This clone was counted once. V gene TRBV6-2 or TRBV6-3 combines with J gene TRBJ1-5; 7 nucleotides match TRBD1. Germline-derived CDR1 and CDR2 are MNHEY and SVGEGT. There are 14 residues in the CDR3. The V segment lost 6 bases and the J segment 3 bases; nucleotides outside the gene matches: 5. The CDR3 is CASSLDRVNQPQHF. DNA for the CDR3: TGTGCCAGCAGCCTCGACAGGGTCAATCAGCCCCAGCATTTT.

The table lists this clone with a count of one. V gene TRBV10-3 combines with J gene TRBJ2-2, with D unclear. Germline values: CDR1 ENHRY, CDR2 SYGVKD. The CDR3 is 11 residues long. Trimming left V 8 bases short and J 9 bases short, with 10 bases between. The CDR3 here is CAISPGRELFF. The CDR3 nucleotides are TGTGCCATCTCACCGGGCAGGGAGCTGTTTTTT.

The chain employs TRBV4-2 and TRBJ2-7, with 9 bases that match TRBD1. V shed 4 bases, J shed 2 bases, and the junction held 6 bases outside the gene matches. The length of the CDR3 is 15 residues. Germline V lookup: CDR1 LGHNA, CDR2 YNFKEQ. The CDR3 nucleotides are TGTGCCAGCAGCCCATGGACAGGGGCCCCCTACGAGCAGTACTTC. It translates to CASSPWTGAPYEQYF.

V and J are TRBV5-1 and TRBJ1-2, with a possible D match to TRBD1 (6 bases). From germline, CDR1 is SGHRS and CDR2 YFSETQ. The CDR3 loop spans 14 amino acids. Deletions cut 2 bases from V and 4 bases from J, with 12 bases between. The CDR3: CASSFSGAGYGYTF. The CDR3 coding sequence is TGCGCCAGCAGCTTTTCGGGGGCTGGCTATGGCTACACCTTC. The variable domain in full, completed from reference TRBV5-1 and TRBJ1-2, reads KAGVTQTPRYLIKTRGQQVTLSCSPISGHRSVSWYQQTPGQGLQFLFEYFSETQRNKGNFPGRFSGRQFSNSRSEMNVSTLELGDSALYLCASSFSGAGYGYTFGSGTRLTVV.

The rearrangement uses TRBV18 and TRBJ2-1, with 7 bases that match TRBD2. Unmatched junction bases numbered 11, after V lost 3 bases and J lost 9 bases. The germline CDR1 and CDR2 sequences are KGHSH and LQKENI. The CDR3 runs 15 residues. The CDR3 here is CASSPPGLDEGEQFF. CDR3 nucleotides: TGTGCCAGCTCACCTCCCGGACTAGACGAGGGTGAGCAGTTCTTC.

V gene TRBV30 combines with J gene TRBJ1-2; no clear D gene. This CDR3 spans 17 amino acids. Deletions cut 0 bases from V and 0 bases from J, with 17 bases between. Looked up from germline, CDR1 is GTSNPN and CDR2 is SVGIG (reference sequence). The CDR3 nucleotides read TGTGCCTGGAGTGTACTGTCCGGGGTCTCGCCTAACTATGGCTACACCTTC. It specifies CAWSVLSGVSPNYGYTF.

The J gene is TRBJ1-6, the V gene TRBV5-5, with TRBD1 as a possible D gene (5 bases). Germline V gene data show CDR1 as SGHKS and CDR2 as YYEKEE (reference sequence). Trimming cost V 3 bases and J 6 bases, with 10 bases left between them. This CDR3 is built from 14 residues. DNA of the CDR3: TGTGCCAGCAGCTCCGGGACGGGTAATTCACCCCTCCACTTT. As protein: CASSSGTGNSPLHF.

The V call is TRBV28, the J call TRBJ1-5; D unresolved. Trimming shortened V by 7 bases and J by 7 bases, and 20 bases separated the two germline ends. Germline CDR1 is MDHEN and CDR2 is SYDVKM. This CDR3 has 15 amino acids. CDR3 protein: CASTTEVGSGQPQHF. The CDR3 DNA follows: TGTGCCAGCACCACGGAGGTAGGCAGCGGCCAGCCCCAGCATTTT.

V usage is TRBV24-1 and J usage is TRBJ1-2; D gene unclear. The CDR3 loop spans 12 amino acids. Germline CDR1 reads KGHDR; CDR2 reads SFDVKD. Trimming pared 0 bases from V and 7 bases from J, leaving 5 bases between. The CDR3 region is CATSDLRGGYTF. The CDR3 bases are TGTGCCACCAGTGATTTGCGAGGTGGCTACACCTTC.

A single count supports this clone. The chain recombines TRBV27 with TRBJ2-1; weak D call: TRBD1 (5 bases). V lost 7 bases, J lost 0 bases, and 7 bases lay in between. From germline, CDR1 is MNHEY and CDR2 SMNVEV (reference sequence). The CDR3 runs to 13 residues. The CDR3 nucleotides read TGTGCCAGCAAAGACAGCTCCTACAATGAGCAGTTCTTC. Residues: CASKDSSYNEQFF.